This record looks at one TCR beta chain sequence and its context. No cognate antigen has been identified for it. This could be a read error, since a much larger clone is one nucleotide away. The entry originates in a study of blood T cells in healthy people across ages (dated by TCRdb to the mid-2010s). A note on the overall study: Template switching captured roughly one uniquely barcoded TCR beta cDNA molecule per two T cells in model experiments. The study measured age-related changes in TCR beta repertoire diversity using deep sequencing normalized with unique cDNA molecular identifiers. The donors were divided into four age groups: young (average around 15 years), middle-aged (approximately 39), aged (62) and long-lived (roughly 82). To avoid experimental bias, donors of different ages were spread randomly across the sequencing lanes. For two donors (one aged 18 to 30 and one aged 80 or older), the study analyzed two additional independent replicas of 1 million unique cDNA reads from the same blood draw.

General conclusions and limits of the study: Estimates of total diversity from one million sequenced T cells were regarded as lower bounds and underestimates. Conclusive comparison of naive and antigen-experienced compartments was prevented by the profiling of bulk unsorted PBMCs. As age increased, observed TCR beta diversity per million T cells dropped in a roughly linear way, and a significant reduction was already evident by age 40. The percentage of naive T cells measured by flow cytometry correlated strongly with observed TCR beta diversity. Compared with the aged group, the long-lived group had more naive CD4+ T cells, fewer expanded clones and increased TCR diversity, a pattern suggesting age selection. Donor CMV infection status was unknown, potentially confounding age-related changes in expanded clonotypes.

The roughly 39 donors, aged about 6 to 95 years, were systemically healthy Caucasian individuals from Russia. About 9.8 milliliters of peripheral blood were drawn from each donor into EDTA-treated Vacutainer tubes. PBMCs were isolated by Ficoll-Paque density-gradient centrifugation, with at least 7 million obtained per sample. Trizol reagent was used to extract total RNA from the PBMCs, yielding at least 5.5 micrograms per sample. For every donor, an aliquot of PBMCs went through flow cytometry to measure the percentages of naive CD45RAhigh/CD27high T cells. The library was built by means of 5' RACE. The reads were generated on an Illumina HiSeq 2500. A second roughly 6 to 12 cycle PCR used a sample-barcoded 5' primer and a J-beta primer mix. A unique molecular identifier was introduced onto each TCR beta cDNA molecule by a template-switch 5' adaptor carrying 12 random nucleotides. Each sample yielded at least 2.5 million CDR3-containing paired-end reads. First-strand cDNA synthesis was performed from all RNA using the Mint cDNA synthesis kit, with priming by a TRBC-specific oligonucleotide. Following uracil-DNA glycosylase treatment, a first 18-cycle PCR with universal primers M1SS and BC2_uni_R was performed on all cDNA. Per the original workflow: Normalization of each sample was performed by random selection of 1 million high-quality reads, each carrying a distinct molecular identifier. Instead of being binned into consensus sequences, reads with shared molecular identifiers were discarded. MiTCR, run with a Q25 quality threshold and the strictest error-elimination algorithm, handled CDR3 identification, clonotype clustering and error correction. A nonparametric unseen species model with Euler transformation was used to estimate a lower bound on total TCR beta diversity. TCRdb cleaned the public reads at Q25 with fastp, built clones with MiXCR and kept in-frame beta chains. CDR3 protein sequences are deduplicated, and each keeps its most common genes and DNA. Clone size and V and J calls follow TCRdb, not the original study. For this sample the table gives about 1.6 million distinct CDR3 sequences, of which 30% to 40% were detected only once. The ten biggest clones cover around 11% of the sample.

From the cysteine up to the phenylalanine, the CDR3 has a length of 13 residues. Only CDR3 DNA is held: 39 bases, read in frame from base 1. In the germline V gene, CDR1 corresponds to ENHRY and CDR2 to SYGVKD. The sequence joins TRBV10-3 to TRBJ2-7, with no confident D gene call. Material for sequencing was blood. This receptor was obtained from a woman in her twenties or thirties in good health. The bases are TGTGCCGTCAGTGATTCGCATTTTTACGAGCAGTACTTC. Its product reads: CAVSDSHFYEQYF.